These 32 T cell receptor beta chains share one sample of origin, sequenced in a study of blood T cell repertoires in COVID-19. The assay was immunoSEQ multiplex PCR, and TCRdb's table has in-frame clones only and misses some. The repertoire holds fewer than 300,000 clones, around 82% seen once, with approximately 9% in the top ten. Sequenced: peripheral blood. The origin of the receptors is a woman in her 50s who had recovered from COVID-19.

The gene calls are TRBV4-3 and TRBJ2-1, with D tentatively TRBD1 (6 bases). V was pared by 5 bases and J by 6 bases, with 11 bases between. CDR3 length: 13 amino acids. Germline loops: CDR1 LGHNA, CDR2 YSLEER. In nucleotides, the CDR3 is TGCGCCAGCAGCAAGGACAGCCTCAATGAGCAGTTCTTC. Translated, it gives CASSKDSLNEQFF.

The chain joins TRBV29-1 to TRBJ2-5; D perhaps matches TRBD1 (5 bases). Germline V gene sequence: CDR1 SQVTM, CDR2 ANQGSEA. Trimming shortened V by 3 bases and J by 5 bases, and 7 bases separated the two germline ends. CDR3 length: 11 amino acids. This CDR3 reads CSVESGETQYF. CDR3 bases: TGCAGCGTTGAGTCAGGGGAGACCCAGTACTTC.

The chain uses TRBV15 and TRBJ2-7, with D maybe TRBD1 (6 bases). This CDR3 is built from 13 residues. In germline, CDR1 is LNHNV, CDR2 YYDKDF (reference sequence). V was shortened by 0 bases and J by 6 bases, with 9 bases between the two germline ends. This CDR3 reads CATSRDPGAEQYF. CDR3 in DNA: TGTGCCACCAGCAGAGATCCAGGGGCCGAGCAGTACTTC.

The chain links TRBV11-1 to TRBJ1-1, with a tentative D call TRBD1 (6 bases). Trimming removed 5 bases at V and 1 base at J, with 17 bases between. The CDR3 has 16 amino acids. The V gene's germline CDR1 is SGHAT and CDR2 FQDESV (reference sequence). The CDR3 protein is CASSPLGAVQNTEAFF. CDR3 in DNA: TGTGCCAGCAGCCCGCTGGGGGCAGTCCAGAACACTGAAGCTTTCTTT.

The chain employs TRBV6-1 and TRBJ2-1, with D possibly being TRBD2 (6 bases). The CDR3 is 17 residues long. The germline CDR1 and CDR2 sequences are MNHNS and SASEGT. V lost 2 bases and J 9 bases, leaving 23 bases between the germline ends. CDR3 in amino acids: CASSERRSGPRRGEQFF. The CDR3 bases are TGTGCCAGCAGTGAACGAAGGTCGGGCCCCCGGCGGGGTGAGCAGTTCTTC.

The chain combines TRBV30 with TRBJ1-4; a weak D match, TRBD1 (5 bases). Trimming cost V 5 bases and J 5 bases, with 15 bases left between them. In germline, CDR1 is GTSNPN, CDR2 SVGIG (reference sequence). There are 14 residues in the CDR3. The chain's CDR3 is CAWVEQVRNEKLFF. In nucleotides, the CDR3 is TGTGCCTGGGTTGAACAGGTTCGCAATGAAAAACTGTTTTTT. The full variable domain, with the rest looked up from reference TRBV30 and TRBJ1-4, is SQTIHQWPATLVQPVGSPLSLECTVEGTSNPNLYWYRQAAGRGLQLLFYSVGIGQISSEVPQNLSASRPQDRQFILSSKKLLLSDSGFYLCAWVEQVRNEKLFFGSGTQLSVL.

CDR3 nucleotides: TGTGCCAGCAGCTTGTCCAGCGGGAGGACCACAGATACGCAGTATTTT. It yields the protein CASSLSSGRTTDTQYF. The chain has TRBV5-4 and TRBJ2-3, with 9 bases fitting TRBD2. This CDR3 comprises 16 residues. Germline loops: CDR1 SGHNT, CDR2 YYREEE (reference sequence). Germline trimming cut 1 base from V and 2 bases from J; bases unmatched to any gene: 5.

The chain couples TRBV21-1 to TRBJ1-1; the tabulated D call, TRBD1, remains unverified against the DNA. TRBV21-1 is a listed pseudogene. This CDR3 is built from 15 residues. The CDR3 sequence: CASSNPGHKNTEAFF. The CDR3 coding sequence is TGTGCCAGCAGCAATCCGGGACACAAGAACACTGAAGCTTTCTTT.

This chain joins TRBV9 and TRBJ1-1; D ambiguous. The CDR3 is 16 amino acids. Trimming left V 3 bases short and J 2 bases short, with 17 bases between. Germline CDR1 is SGDLS and CDR2 is YYNGEE. The CDR3 region has the DNA TGTGCCAGCAGCGCCGTGAGGTTGAGGCCCAACACTGAAGCTTTCTTT. Translated: CASSAVRLRPNTEAFF.

J is TRBJ1-3 and V is TRBV7-2; 7 bases are a match to TRBD1. V was clipped by 5 bases and J by 1 base; unmatched bases: 5. Germline V gene lookup returns CDR1 SGHTA and CDR2 FQGNSA. The CDR3 has 15 residues. CDR3 protein: CASSHDRESGNTIYF. For the CDR3, the DNA is TGTGCCAGCAGCCATGACAGGGAGTCTGGAAACACCATATATTTT.

V and J are TRBV6-6 and TRBJ1-1; 11 nucleotides line up with TRBD1. This CDR3 spans 16 amino acids. Losses at the gene ends were 8 bases for V and 1 base for J; bases not matched to a gene: 9. The germline gives CDR1 MNHNY, CDR2 SVGAGI (reference sequence). Here the CDR3 reads CASGVGTGGTNTEAFF. The CDR3, as DNA: TGTGCCAGCGGGGTCGGGACAGGGGGTACGAACACTGAAGCTTTCTTT.

This chain joins TRBV28 and TRBJ2-7, with D perhaps TRBD2 (6 bases). This CDR3 comprises 14 residues. Trimming shortened V by 3 bases and J by 3 bases, and 12 bases separated the two germline ends. Germline CDR1 is MDHEN and CDR2 is SYDVKM. For the CDR3, the DNA is TGTGCCAGCAGTTTCTCCTACGGGGGCTACGAGCAGTACTTC. Encoded protein: CASSFSYGGYEQYF.

This sequence joins TRBV4-3 and TRBJ1-5; D not resolved. Germline V gene lookup returns CDR1 LGHNA and CDR2 YSLEER. The ends were cut back, 0 bases at V and 5 bases at J, with 11 bases in the middle. The CDR3 totals 15 residues. CDR3 DNA sequence: TGCGCCAGCAGCCAAGACCTGAACGGTTATCAGCCCCAGCATTTT. Protein: CASSQDLNGYQPQHF.

This rearrangement joins TRBV5-6 to TRBJ1-3, with D hard to call. The V and J ends lost 1 base and 4 bases respectively, with 9 bases between them. Germline CDR1 is SGHDT and CDR2 is YYEEEE. CDR3 length: 14 residues. The CDR3 sequence: CASSLSPGGNTIYF. The CDR3 nucleotides read TGTGCCAGCAGCTTGTCCCCGGGGGGAAACACCATATATTTT.

With respect to this clone: One end of the junction varies from germline; a read error may be responsible. The V gene is TRBV6-5, the J gene TRBJ1-2; 7 bases line up with TRBD1. The germline V gene encodes CDR1 MNHEY and CDR2 SVGAGI. The CDR3 totals 16 residues. The CDR3 loop is CVSSYSRGRGRYGYTF. Here the CDR3 DNA reads TGTGTCAGCAGTTACTCGCGCGGCAGGGGGAGATATGGCTACACCTTC.

The rearrangement uses TRBV9 and TRBJ2-5, with TRBD2 identical over 8 bases. From germline, CDR1 is SGDLS and CDR2 YYNGEE. The CDR3 extends over 14 amino acids. Germline trimming cut 4 bases from V and 2 bases from J; bases unmatched to any gene: 4. The CDR3 region has the DNA TGTGCCAGCAGCCTTAGCGGGGATCAAGAGACCCAGTACTTC. Its protein product is CASSLSGDQETQYF.

This chain connects TRBV19 to TRBJ1-5; D unresolved. The V and J ends lost 9 bases and 6 bases respectively, with 15 bases between them. The CDR3 consists of 13 residues. Germline assignment: CDR1 LNHDA and CDR2 SQIVND (reference sequence). The CDR3 sequence is CARIGRFLQPQHF. CDR3 bases: TGTGCCAGGATTGGCAGGTTTCTTCAGCCCCAGCATTTT.

This clone is labeled medium-sized. The chain carries TRBV7-9 and TRBJ2-7, with 7 bases identical to TRBD1. The CDR3 consists of 13 residues. Germline values: CDR1 SEHNR, CDR2 FQNEAQ (reference sequence). Trimming removed 8 bases from V and 1 base from J; junction bases left unmatched: 5. CDR3: CASRDSLSYEQYF. CDR3 DNA sequence: TGTGCCAGCCGGGACAGCCTATCCTACGAGCAGTACTTC. Full variable domain (missing parts from reference TRBV7-9 and TRBJ2-7): DTGVSQNPRHKITKRGQNVTFRCDPISEHNRLYWYRQTLGQGPEFLTYFQNEAQLEKSRLLSDRFSAERPKGSFSTLEIQRTEQGDSAMYLCASRDSLSYEQYFGPGTRLTVT.

The chain has TRBV4-1 and TRBJ2-3, with D maybe TRBD2 (6 bases). The V and J ends lost 4 bases and 5 bases respectively, with 16 bases between them. This CDR3 comprises 15 residues. CDR1 is MGHRA, CDR2 YSYEKL, per germline. The CDR3 bases are TGCGCCAGCAGCCCACTAATAGCGGCAAAAGATACGCAGTATTTT. Its protein product is CASSPLIAAKDTQYF.

A few counts support this clone. This chain uses TRBV6-5 with TRBJ1-1; D perhaps matches TRBD1 (5 bases). V was trimmed by 2 bases and J by 1 base, leaving 11 bases between them. The germline CDR1 and CDR2 sequences are MNHEY and SVGAGI. This CDR3 has 15 residues. This CDR3 is CASSYAGGRNTEAFF. The CDR3 DNA is TGTGCCAGCAGTTACGCGGGGGGTAGGAACACTGAAGCTTTCTTT.

The chain links TRBV11-2 to TRBJ2-3; weak D call: TRBD2 (5 bases). Germline-derived CDR1 and CDR2 are SGHAT and FQNNGV. The CDR3 is 15 amino acids. Between the trimmed V and J ends, which lost 5 bases and 2 bases, there was a span of 14 bases. CDR3 residues: CASSLGLGFTDTQYF. Here the CDR3 DNA reads TGTGCCAGCAGCCTCGGACTGGGCTTCACAGATACGCAGTATTTT.

The J gene is TRBJ2-1, the V gene TRBV28; 7 positions match TRBD1. The trim removed 3 bases at V and 4 bases at J, leaving 9 bases unmatched. The CDR3 runs 16 residues. CDR1 MDHEN and CDR2 SYDVKM come from the germline V gene. The CDR3 region has the DNA TGTGCCAGCAGTTTCTTACCCGGGACAGCTTACAATGAGCAGTTCTTC. Amino acids: CASSFLPGTAYNEQFF.

The rearrangement joins TRBV10-3 to TRBJ2-3, with 9 bases matching TRBD2. V lost 6 bases to trimming and J lost 12 bases; unmatched junction nucleotides: 4. The CDR3 is made up of 11 amino acids. Germline V CDR1 and CDR2: ENHRY, SYGVKD. DNA for the CDR3: TGTGCCATCAGGGGACTAGCCTTCCAGTATTTT. It translates to CAIRGLAFQYF.

The V gene is TRBV7-9, the J gene TRBJ2-7; possibly TRBD1 for D (5 bases). The germline CDR1 and CDR2 sequences are SEHNR and FQNEAQ (reference sequence). This CDR3 contains 14 residues. V dropped 1 base and J dropped 3 bases, with 10 bases sitting between them. The CDR3 loop is CASSLVVGDYEQYF. In DNA, the CDR3 is TGTGCCAGCAGCTTAGTGGTAGGGGACTACGAGCAGTACTTC.

The chain uses TRBV5-1 and TRBJ1-5; D may be TRBD1 (6 bases). Germline V CDR1 and CDR2: SGHRS, YFSETQ. The CDR3 sequence is 13 residues long. The V end lost 8 bases, the J end lost 0 bases, and 9 bases lay between the germline ends. Written as DNA, the CDR3 is TGCGCCAGTCGGACAGATAGCAATCAGCCCCAGCATTTT. Residues: CASRTDSNQPQHF. Together with reference TRBV5-1 and TRBJ1-5, the CDR3 gives the full variable domain: KAGVTQTPRYLIKTRGQQVTLSCSPISGHRSVSWYQQTPGQGLQFLFEYFSETQRNKGNFPGRFSGRQFSNSRSEMNVSTLELGDSALYLCASRTDSNQPQHFGDGTRLSIL.

V and J are TRBV28 and TRBJ1-5; 7 bases fit TRBD1. There are 14 residues in the CDR3. J was trimmed by 4 bases and V by 6 bases; bases with no gene match: 6. The V gene's germline CDR1 is MDHEN and CDR2 SYDVKM. This chain's CDR3 is CASRRTGQNQPQHF. CDR3 sequence (DNA): TGTGCCAGCAGACGGACAGGCCAAAATCAGCCCCAGCATTTT. The whole variable domain, filled in from reference TRBV28 and TRBJ1-5, reads DVKVTQSSRYLVKRTGEKVFLECVQDMDHENMFWYRQDPGLGLRLIYFSYDVKMKEKGDIPEGYSVSREKKERFSLILESASTNQTSMYLCASRRTGQNQPQHFGDGTRLSIL.

The chain employs TRBV6-6 and TRBJ2-7; TRBD1 matches 8 bases. J was trimmed by 4 bases and V by 6 bases; bases with no gene match: 2. Germline CDR1 and CDR2: MNHNY and SVGAGI (reference sequence). The CDR3 spans 12 residues. The CDR3 region is CASRWTGYEQYF. In nucleotides, the CDR3 is TGTGCCAGCAGGTGGACAGGGTACGAGCAGTACTTC.

J is TRBJ2-7 and V is TRBV18; a possible D gene is TRBD1 (6 bases). Trimming removed 3 bases from V and 6 bases from J, with 18 bases in between. Germline CDR1 is KGHSH and CDR2 is LQKENI. The CDR3 is 15 amino acids. The CDR3 DNA sequence: TGTGCCAGCTCACCCTATGAGATACAGGGAAGCGAGCAGTACTTC. Its protein product is CASSPYEIQGSEQYF.

The chain has TRBV28 and TRBJ2-7; tentatively, D is TRBD2 (7 bases). This CDR3 contains 14 residues. Trimming removed 3 bases from V and 4 bases from J, with 13 bases in between. Germline CDR1 is MDHEN and CDR2 is SYDVKM. CDR3: CASSLGGTRYEQYF. The CDR3 nucleotides read TGTGCCAGCAGTTTGGGGGGGACAAGGTACGAGCAGTACTTC.

The chain carries TRBV19 and TRBJ1-4, with 12 bases aligning to TRBD1. The ends lost 3 bases at V and 7 bases at J; junction bases unmatched: 3. Germline CDR1 LNHDA, CDR2 SQIVND (reference sequence). This CDR3 has 15 amino acids. As DNA, the CDR3 is TGTGCCAGTAGTATGTCGGGACAGGGGGCTGAAAAACTGTTTTTT. Translating gives CASSMSGQGAEKLFF.

The chain is built from TRBV6-5 and TRBJ2-7; TRBD1 is a possible D gene (6 bases). Germline lookup yields CDR1 MNHEY and CDR2 SVGAGI. The V end lost 6 bases, the J end lost 6 bases, and 9 bases lay between the germline ends. This CDR3 is 11 amino acids long. CDR3 nucleotides: TGTGCCAGCAGAGGGGGTCCCGAGCAGTACTTC. This encodes CASRGGPEQYF.

This chain uses TRBV7-9 with TRBJ2-3; 9 bases agree with TRBD1. Per the germline V gene, CDR1 is SEHNR and CDR2 is FQNEAQ (reference sequence). J lost 1 base, V lost 8 bases, and 1 base had no gene match. There are 13 residues in the CDR3. In nucleotides, the CDR3 is TGTGCCAGCCGGACAGGGGGCACAGATACGCAGTATTTT. This gives the protein CASRTGGTDTQYF. Full variable domain (outside the CDR3, taken from reference TRBV7-9 and TRBJ2-3): DTGVSQNPRHKITKRGQNVTFRCDPISEHNRLYWYRQTLGQGPEFLTYFQNEAQLEKSRLLSDRFSAERPKGSFSTLEIQRTEQGDSAMYLCASRTGGTDTQYFGPGTRLTVL.